This T cell receptor (beta chain) was sequenced in a study of blood T cell repertoires in COVID-19. Germline CDR1 LNHDA, CDR2 SQIVND (reference sequence). The junction had 8 bases not matched to a gene; V was cut back by 5 bases and J by 2 bases. The CDR3 sequence is 15 residues long. The protocol was immunoSEQ multiplex PCR, while the TCRdb copy is restricted to in-frame clones and leaves out a portion. This sample yields approximately 170,000 clones, of which 75% to 90% are seen a single time; approximately 11% belongs to the top ten. The sample taken for sequencing was peripheral blood. The genes are TRBV19 and TRBJ2-5; 7 nucleotides align to TRBD1. The sequence came from a human donor in a cohort sampled during active COVID-19. The CDR3 is CASSDNRGEQETQYF. DNA of the CDR3: TGTGCCAGTAGTGACAACAGGGGAGAGCAAGAGACCCAGTACTTC.